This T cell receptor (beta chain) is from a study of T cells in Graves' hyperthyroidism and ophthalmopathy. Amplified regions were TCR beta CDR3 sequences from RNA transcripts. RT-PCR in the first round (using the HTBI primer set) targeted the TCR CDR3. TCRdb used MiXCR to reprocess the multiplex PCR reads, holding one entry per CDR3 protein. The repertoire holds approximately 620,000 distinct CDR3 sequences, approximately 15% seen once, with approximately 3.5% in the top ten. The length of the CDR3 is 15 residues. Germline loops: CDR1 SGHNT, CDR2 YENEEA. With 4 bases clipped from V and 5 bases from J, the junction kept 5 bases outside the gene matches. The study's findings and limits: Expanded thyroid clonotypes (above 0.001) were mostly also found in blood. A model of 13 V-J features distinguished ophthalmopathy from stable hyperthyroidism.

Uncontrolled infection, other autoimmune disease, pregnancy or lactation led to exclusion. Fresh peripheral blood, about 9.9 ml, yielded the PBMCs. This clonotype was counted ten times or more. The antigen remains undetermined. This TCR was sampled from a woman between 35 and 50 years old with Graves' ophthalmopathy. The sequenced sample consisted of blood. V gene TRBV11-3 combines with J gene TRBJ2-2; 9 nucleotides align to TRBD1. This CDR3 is CASSSGQGGTGELFF. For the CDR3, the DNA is TGTGCCAGCAGCTCGGGACAGGGAGGGACCGGGGAGCTGTTTTTT.